Each of the 24 T cell receptor beta chains below was sequenced from the same sample in a study of CD8 T cells in Susac syndrome. Roughly 0.45 to 1 ug RNA was reverse transcribed with random hexamers. TCRdb redid the calling of the immunoSEQ multiplex PCR reads with MiXCR, one entry per CDR3 protein. The sample yields about 140,000 distinct CDR3 sequences, 95% seen once. Material: CD4+ T cells from PBMCs. The origin of the receptors is a human donor with Susac syndrome.

The chain links TRBV20-1 to TRBJ2-1; D gene ambiguous. Germline-derived CDR1 and CDR2 are DFQATT and SNEGSKA (reference sequence). Trimming shortened V by 5 bases and J by 8 bases, and 13 bases separated the two germline ends. CDR3 length: 12 amino acids. The chain's CDR3 is CSALPHSDEQFF. Here the CDR3 DNA reads TGCAGTGCTCTTCCCCACAGCGATGAGCAGTTCTTC.

The chain links TRBV19 to TRBJ2-7, with 11 bases aligning to TRBD2. CDR1 and CDR2 from the germline V gene are LNHDA and SQIVND (reference sequence). V was clipped by 4 bases and J by 4 bases; unmatched bases: 9. The CDR3 runs 16 residues. The CDR3, as DNA: TGTGCCAGTAGTACCGGGACTAGCGGAACTAAGTACGAGCAGTACTTC. Translating gives CASSTGTSGTKYEQYF.

The chain has TRBV7-3 and TRBJ2-1, with D maybe TRBD2 (6 bases). In germline, CDR1 is SGHTA, CDR2 FQGTGA. The CDR3 covers 14 residues. V dropped 8 bases and J dropped 8 bases, with 19 bases sitting between them. CDR3 residues: CASSRHGSVDEQFF. The DNA for the CDR3 is TGTGCCAGCTCCCGCCACGGGAGTGTCGATGAGCAGTTCTTC.

The CDR3 DNA sequence: TGCAGTGCCGACTTAGCGGAGTTCTACAATGAGCAGTTCTTC. It specifies CSADLAEFYNEQFF. V gene TRBV20-1 combines with J gene TRBJ2-1; perhaps TRBD2 as D (6 bases). CDR3 length: 14 residues. Germline V gene sequence: CDR1 DFQATT, CDR2 SNEGSKA (reference sequence). V was pared by 6 bases and J by 3 bases, with 15 bases between.

The CDR3: CSVVAGSGNQPQHF. In DNA, the CDR3 is TGCAGCGTTGTAGCTGGGTCTGGCAATCAGCCCCAGCATTTT. J is TRBJ1-5 and V is TRBV29-1, with unresolved D. Trimming removed 4 bases at V and 2 bases at J, with 12 bases between. The CDR3 has 14 amino acids. CDR1 SQVTM and CDR2 ANQGSEA come from the germline V gene. Full variable domain (missing parts from reference TRBV29-1 and TRBJ1-5): SAVISQKPSRDICQRGTSLTIQCQVDSQVTMMFWYRQQPGQSLTLIATANQGSEATYESGFVIDKFPISRPNLTFSTLTVSNMSPEDSSIYLCSVVAGSGNQPQHFGDGTRLSIL.

The V gene is TRBV7-9, the J gene TRBJ2-1, with TRBD2 matching over 8 bases. V was pared by 1 base and J by 13 bases, with 9 bases of the junction left unmatched. The CDR3 is 14 residues long. The germline V gene encodes CDR1 SEHNR and CDR2 FQNEAQ (reference sequence). The CDR3 is CASSLGPLAGEQFF. DNA of the CDR3: TGTGCCAGCAGCTTAGGGCCGCTAGCGGGTGAACAGTTCTTC.

The chain combines TRBV18 with TRBJ2-7, with D hard to call. Germline V gives CDR1 KGHSH, CDR2 LQKENI. Trimming shortened V by 0 bases and J by 5 bases, and 11 bases separated the two germline ends. This CDR3 spans 14 amino acids. The CDR3 region is CASSPPIRGHEQYF. CDR3 coding DNA: TGTGCCAGCTCACCACCAATCCGAGGCCACGAGCAGTACTTC.

This chain connects TRBV20-1 to TRBJ2-7, with 9 bases aligning to TRBD2. The CDR3 spans 15 residues. CDR1 and CDR2 from the germline V gene are DFQATT and SNEGSKA (reference sequence). Trimming removed 5 bases from V and 2 bases from J; junction bases left unmatched: 10. For the CDR3, the DNA is TGCAGTGCTCTACTAGCGGGCGGGGGCCCCTACGAGCAGTACTTC. Translation gives CSALLAGGGPYEQYF.

V and J are TRBV20-1 and TRBJ2-7, with 7 bases matching TRBD2. Looked up from germline, CDR1 is DFQATT and CDR2 is SNEGSKA (reference sequence). The V and J ends lost 4 bases and 3 bases, in that order; junction bases with no gene match: 12. CDR3 size: 15 residues. Here the CDR3 reads CSANPEAGDYYEQYF. CDR3 in DNA: TGCAGTGCTAACCCAGAGGCGGGGGACTACTACGAGCAGTACTTC.

This chain connects TRBV20-1 to TRBJ1-1; 8 bases fit TRBD1. V dropped 6 bases and J dropped 7; count of bases not matched to a gene: 10. Germline CDR1 reads DFQATT; CDR2 reads SNEGSKA (reference sequence). The CDR3 covers 13 residues. The CDR3 coding sequence is TGCAGTGCGACTCAGGGGGCGCTAGGTGAAGCTTTCTTT. Translated, it gives CSATQGALGEAFF.

The chain carries TRBV7-9 and TRBJ2-1, with TRBD2 matching 10 bases. Germline trimming cut 0 bases from V and 6 bases from J; bases unmatched to any gene: 8. The CDR3 has 17 amino acids. Germline V gives CDR1 SEHNR, CDR2 FQNEAQ (reference sequence). CDR3 sequence: CASSLAGAGGPGNEQFF. CDR3 coding DNA: TGTGCCAGCAGCTTAGCCGGAGCGGGGGGGCCGGGCAATGAGCAGTTCTTC. The variable domain in full, completed from reference TRBV7-9 and TRBJ2-1, reads DTGVSQNPRHKITKRGQNVTFRCDPISEHNRLYWYRQTLGQGPEFLTYFQNEAQLEKSRLLSDRFSAERPKGSFSTLEIQRTEQGDSAMYLCASSLAGAGGPGNEQFFGPGTRLTVL.

The chain has TRBV30 and TRBJ2-5, with D perhaps matching TRBD2 (6 bases). The CDR3 totals 15 residues. CDR1 is GTSNPN, CDR2 SVGIG, per germline (reference sequence). Trimming took off 4 bases at V and 2 bases at J, with 17 bases between the two ends. For the CDR3, the DNA is TGTGCCTGGACCGGCGGGGCGTTTGGGCAAGAGACCCAGTACTTC. Translated, it gives CAWTGGAFGQETQYF. Combining the CDR3 with reference TRBV30 and TRBJ2-5 gives the whole variable domain SQTIHQWPATLVQPVGSPLSLECTVEGTSNPNLYWYRQAAGRGLQLLFYSVGIGQISSEVPQNLSASRPQDRQFILSSKKLLLSDSGFYLCAWTGGAFGQETQYFGPGTRLLVL.

This sequence joins TRBV12-5 and TRBJ1-1; 7 bases line up with TRBD1. V shed 5 bases and J 7 bases; nucleotides not matched to a gene: 7. The length of the CDR3 is 13 residues. The V gene's germline CDR1 is LGHNT and CDR2 FRNRAP. CDR3 nucleotide sequence: TGTGCTAGTGGTATCTCGGGACAGATTGAAGCTTTCTTT. Amino acid sequence: CASGISGQIEAFF.

The CDR3 protein is CSAQGGNQPQHF. The CDR3 DNA follows: TGCAGTGCTCAGGGGGGGAATCAGCCCCAGCATTTT. The genes are TRBV20-1 and TRBJ1-5, with 7 bases identical to TRBD1. The CDR3 sequence is 12 residues long. Germline loops: CDR1 DFQATT, CDR2 SNEGSKA (reference sequence). V lost 5 bases and J lost 4; bases outside the gene matches: 2.

The V gene is TRBV11-3, the J gene TRBJ2-3; 10 nucleotides align to TRBD2. The CDR3 length is 17 residues. Germline CDR1 and CDR2: SGHNT and YENEEA. The junction had 8 bases not matched to a gene; V was cut back by 3 bases and J by 2 bases. CDR3: CASSFGQTSGSTDTQYF. CDR3 nucleotide sequence: TGTGCCAGCAGCTTTGGTCAGACTAGCGGGTCCACAGATACGCAGTATTTT. Full variable domain (missing parts from reference TRBV11-3 and TRBJ2-3): EAGVVQSPRYKIIEKKQPVAFWCNPISGHNTLYWYLQNLGQGPELLIRYENEEAVDDSQLPKDRFSAERLKGVDSTLKIQPAELGDSAVYLCASSFGQTSGSTDTQYFGPGTRLTVL.

This sequence joins TRBV12-3 or TRBV12-4 and TRBJ2-3; D perhaps matches TRBD2 (7 bases). The CDR3 runs to 14 residues. V shed 6 bases and J shed 6 bases, with 16 bases lying between them. For the CDR3, the DNA is TGTGCCAGCAGCCCCCTTCGCGGGGGCGATACGCAGTATTTT. Its translation: CASSPLRGGDTQYF.

This chain links TRBV27 with TRBJ1-6, with 9 positions matching TRBD1. Losses at the gene ends were 5 bases for V and 10 bases for J; bases not matched to a gene: 9. Germline V CDR1 and CDR2: MNHEY, SMNVEV (reference sequence). The CDR3 loop spans 15 amino acids. As DNA, the CDR3 is TGTGCCAGCAGTCCCAGGGACAGGGCGGTCTCACCCCTCCACTTT. The encoded protein is CASSPRDRAVSPLHF.

The gene calls are TRBV23-1 and TRBJ2-6; 7 bases fit TRBD2. TRBV23-1 is identified as an open reading frame with a role that is uncertain. This CDR3 is 17 amino acids long. V trimming: 2 bases; J trimming: 0 bases; junction bases outside the gene matches: 4. CDR3 residues: CASSQDPGGSGANVLTF. The CDR3 region has the DNA TGCGCCAGCAGTCAAGACCCGGGGGGCTCTGGGGCCAACGTCCTGACTTTC.

The V and J genes are TRBV15 and TRBJ1-1, with D possibly being TRBD1 (6 bases). V lost 1 base, J lost 5 bases, and 8 bases lay in between. The germline CDR1 and CDR2 sequences are LNHNV and YYDKDF (reference sequence). This CDR3 is 13 amino acids long. The CDR3 bases are TGTGCCACCAGCAGAGGGGGGCGGACTGAAGCTTTCTTT. This gives the protein CATSRGGRTEAFF.

The rearrangement joins TRBV13 to TRBJ2-4; 10 bases are shared with TRBD1. CDR3 size: 17 residues. The trim removed 6 bases at V and 1 base at J, leaving 9 bases unmatched. In germline, CDR1 is PRHDT, CDR2 FYEKMQ (reference sequence). The CDR3 DNA sequence: TGTGCCAGCAGGCTCGACAGGGGGCGTAGGGCCAAAAACATTCAGTACTTC. Protein product: CASRLDRGRRAKNIQYF. The full variable domain, rest sourced from reference TRBV13 and TRBJ2-4, is AAGVIQSPRHLIKEKRETATLKCYPIPRHDTVYWYQQGPGQDPQFLISFYEKMQSDKGSIPDRFSAQQFSDYHSELNMSSLELGDSALYFCASRLDRGRRAKNIQYFGAGTRLSVL.

The chain employs TRBV30 and TRBJ2-1; no definite D call. This CDR3 has 12 residues. Per germline, CDR1 GTSNPN and CDR2 SVGIG (reference sequence). Trimming stripped 5 bases from V and 4 bases from J, with 9 bases between. CDR3 amino acids: CAWVVGYNEQFF. The CDR3 DNA sequence: TGTGCCTGGGTGGTCGGATACAATGAGCAGTTCTTC.

The chain couples TRBV28 to TRBJ2-6; unclear D gene. Germline values: CDR1 MDHEN, CDR2 SYDVKM. The CDR3 sequence is 15 residues long. Trimming shortened V by 0 bases and J by 1 base, and 4 bases separated the two germline ends. The CDR3: CASSLWASGANVLTF. CDR3 coding DNA: TGTGCCAGCAGTTTATGGGCGTCTGGGGCCAACGTCCTGACTTTC. Full variable domain (missing parts from reference TRBV28 and TRBJ2-6): DVKVTQSSRYLVKRTGEKVFLECVQDMDHENMFWYRQDPGLGLRLIYFSYDVKMKEKGDIPEGYSVSREKKERFSLILESASTNQTSMYLCASSLWASGANVLTFGAGSRLTVL.

The chain combines TRBV4-3 with TRBJ1-5; D remains unclear. The germline gives CDR1 LGHNA, CDR2 YSLEER. The CDR3 has 15 amino acids. V dropped 0 bases and J dropped 6 bases, with 12 bases sitting between them. The CDR3 region is CASSQDEGLGQPQHF. The CDR3 bases are TGCGCCAGCAGCCAAGACGAGGGTCTGGGTCAGCCCCAGCATTTT.

This clonotype was found once. The chain combines TRBV30 with TRBJ1-1, with TRBD1 matching over 8 bases. V dropped 0 bases and J dropped 6; count of bases not matched to a gene: 9. The germline V gene has CDR1 GTSNPN and CDR2 SVGIG (reference sequence). The CDR3 sequence is 15 residues long. The CDR3 nucleotides are TGTGCCTGGAGTGTAAGGCAGGGGGCCCACGCTGAAGCTTTCTTT. It is translated as CAWSVRQGAHAEAFF.